These 6 T cell receptor beta chains share one sample of origin, sequenced in a study of vaccination and CD4 T cells after COVID-19. Stated treatment: approximately 10-day PBMC culture with coronavirus spike peptide pools or control peptides (ViraFEST assay). Antigen specificity for these receptors is unknown. Researchers used the Oncomine TCR Beta short-read assay to sequence DNA from cultured CD4+ T cells. TCRdb re-analysed the PCR reads in MiXCR, keeping a single row per CDR3 protein. The data show over 25,000 distinct CDR3 sequences, around 60% seen once. The sample here was CD4+ T cells from blood, cultured in vitro, taken after SARS-CoV-2 vaccination. The receptor set was obtained from a human donor who received a COVID-19 vaccine.

This rearrangement joins TRBV19 to TRBJ2-1, with 7 bases that match TRBD1. In germline, CDR1 is LNHDA, CDR2 SQIVND (reference sequence). Trimming took 3 bases from V and 10 from J; bases not matched to a gene: 6. CDR3 length: 13 residues. CDR3 sequence: CASSIGTEPEQFF. CDR3 nucleotides: TGTGCCAGTAGTATCGGGACAGAACCAGAGCAGTTCTTC.

This clonotype has a handful of counts. The V and J genes are TRBV19 and TRBJ1-5, with D possibly matching TRBD1 (5 bases). V lost 5 bases, J lost 5 bases, and 13 bases lay in between. Germline-derived CDR1 and CDR2 are LNHDA and SQIVND (reference sequence). The CDR3 is 14 amino acids. Written as DNA, the CDR3 is TGTGCCAGTAGTCCCCGGGGGACTGATCAGCCCCAGCATTTT. This gives the protein CASSPRGTDQPQHF.

This chain uses TRBV5-6 with TRBJ2-7; 7 nucleotides match TRBD1. Germline V CDR1 and CDR2: SGHDT, YYEEEE. This CDR3 has 13 amino acids. The junction had 5 bases not matched to a gene; V was cut back by 2 bases and J by 6 bases. CDR3 DNA: TGTGCCAGCAGCTTTTCAGGGGGTGGCGAGCAGTACTTC. Translating gives CASSFSGGGEQYF.

The rearrangement uses TRBV24-1 and TRBJ2-2; D might be TRBD1 (6 bases). The CDR3 extends over 18 amino acids. Germline loops: CDR1 KGHDR, CDR2 SFDVKD. The V end was cut by 0 bases, the J end by 0 bases, with 13 bases between. CDR3 loop: CATSDLVWGQTNTGELFF. The CDR3 DNA follows: TGTGCCACCAGTGATTTGGTATGGGGGCAGACGAACACCGGGGAGCTGTTTTTT.

This chain links TRBV19 with TRBJ1-2; possibly TRBD1 for D (6 bases). The CDR3 consists of 15 residues. Germline CDR1 LNHDA, CDR2 SQIVND (reference sequence). V was shortened by 5 bases and J by 2 bases, with 15 bases between the two germline ends. The CDR3 reads CASSPRGQTNYGYTF. The CDR3 nucleotides read TGTGCCAGTAGTCCCCGCGGACAGACAAACTATGGCTACACCTTC.

The CDR3 spells CASSGSIAGGYNEQFF. In DNA, the CDR3 is TGTGCCAGCAGCGGCTCTATAGCGGGGGGCTACAATGAGCAGTTCTTC. The chain couples TRBV5-4 to TRBJ2-1; TRBD2 aligns across 10 bases. The CDR3 length is 16 residues. Germline-derived CDR1 and CDR2 are SGHNT and YYREEE (reference sequence). The V and J ends lost 4 bases and 3 bases, in that order; junction bases with no gene match: 7.